The 31 T cell receptor beta chains presented below share a single source sample, sequenced in a study of T and B cells in COVID-19 patients. From blood, about 240-550 ng of genomic DNA served as TRB template. Multiplex PCR with BIOMED2 TRB-A/B primer pools amplified TRB rearrangements. TCRdb ran MiXCR on the multiplex PCR reads and lists one entry per CDR3 protein. Of under 8,500 distinct CDR3 sequences listed, about 30% were seen once; the top ten hold 17%. The sequencing input was blood. The receptors come from a human donor with active COVID-19.

Relative to its sample, this clonotype is medium-sized. V gene TRBV6-5 combines with J gene TRBJ2-3, with 9 bases matching TRBD1. The CDR3 runs 18 residues. Per germline, CDR1 MNHEY and CDR2 SVGAGI. Trimming cost V 2 bases and J 2 bases; bases outside gene matches: 11. The CDR3 sequence: CASSYRIGTGSYTDTQYF. DNA of the CDR3: TGTGCCAGCAGTTACCGTATCGGGACAGGGTCATACACAGATACGCAGTATTTT.

The sample holds a few counts of this clonotype. The J gene is TRBJ1-5, the V gene TRBV5-5, with 9 bases identical to TRBD1. The CDR3 contains 14 residues. The ends lost 4 bases at V and 7 bases at J; junction bases unmatched: 6. Germline V gene data show CDR1 as SGHKS and CDR2 as YYEKEE (reference sequence). The CDR3 DNA follows: TGTGCCAGCAGCGGAACAGGGGGCATGCAGCCCCAGCATTTT. Residues: CASSGTGGMQPQHF.

The rearrangement uses TRBV6-5 and TRBJ2-1; D could derive from TRBD1 or TRBD2 (5 bases each). CDR1 and CDR2 (germline): MNHEY, SVGAGI. V gave up 3 bases and J gave up 6 bases, with 9 bases separating them. The CDR3 is 13 amino acids. CDR3 sequence reads: CASSYGTLNEQFF. The CDR3 bases are TGTGCCAGCAGTTATGGGACCCTCAATGAGCAGTTCTTC.

This clonotype was detected once. The chain joins TRBV5-4 to TRBJ1-2; unclear D gene. This CDR3 has 14 residues. V lost 4 bases and J 4 bases, leaving 14 bases between the germline ends. The germline CDR1 and CDR2 sequences are SGHNT and YYREEE (reference sequence). The CDR3 DNA sequence: TGTGCCAGCAGCCCTTGGATAGGGTCCTATGGCTACACCTTC. Residues: CASSPWIGSYGYTF.

The rearrangement uses TRBV20-1 and TRBJ2-1; the D gene is possibly TRBD2 (5 bases). Germline lookup yields CDR1 DFQATT and CDR2 SNEGSKA (reference sequence). Trimming removed 0 bases at V and 0 bases at J, with 12 bases between. The CDR3 loop spans 16 amino acids. CDR3 amino acids: CSARDLVASSYNEQFF. In DNA form, the CDR3 reads TGCAGTGCTAGAGATCTGGTAGCGAGCTCCTACAATGAGCAGTTCTTC.

The J gene is TRBJ2-3, the V gene TRBV18; 7 bases are a match to TRBD2. The germline gives CDR1 KGHSH, CDR2 LQKENI. The trim removed 9 bases at V and 2 bases at J, leaving 11 bases unmatched. The CDR3 sequence is 15 residues long. The CDR3 region has the DNA TGTGCCAGTCGACTAGCAGTATCGAACACAGATACGCAGTATTTT. Its protein is CASRLAVSNTDTQYF. The full variable domain, completed using reference TRBV18 and TRBJ2-3, is NAGVMQNPRHLVRRRGQEARLRCSPMKGHSHVYWYRQLPEEGLKFMVYLQKENIIDESGMPKERFSAEFPKEGPSILRIQQVVRGDSAAYFCASRLAVSNTDTQYFGPGTRLTVL.

This clonotype was counted only a few times. The chain joins TRBV7-2 to TRBJ2-7; D unclear. Germline lookup yields CDR1 SGHTA and CDR2 FQGNSA. The CDR3 loop spans 14 amino acids. Trimming left V 0 bases short and J 3 bases short, with 9 bases between. The CDR3 sequence is CASSLAGFGYEQYF. CDR3 DNA sequence: TGTGCCAGCAGCTTAGCAGGGTTTGGCTACGAGCAGTACTTC.

About this clonotype itself: An end of the junction does not agree with germline; a read error may underlie this. This chain joins TRBV5-5 and TRBJ1-2; TRBD1 matches 7 bases. Looked up from germline, CDR1 is SGHKS and CDR2 is YYEKEE (reference sequence). This CDR3 spans 17 amino acids. The DNA for the CDR3 is TGCGCCAGCAGCTTGCTGCGGACAGGCGCCTCCCCTTATGGCTACACCTTC. It encodes CASSLLRTGASPYGYTF.

The chain couples TRBV6-6 to TRBJ2-7; no firm D call. The CDR3 spans 14 residues. The germline CDR1 and CDR2 sequences are MNHNY and SVGAGI (reference sequence). V was shortened by 5 bases and J by 0 bases, with 11 bases between the two germline ends. The CDR3 sequence is CASSGSTSSYEQYF. The CDR3 DNA reads TGTGCCAGCAGTGGCAGTACCAGCTCCTACGAGCAGTACTTC.

The chain's CDR3 is CASSFAGQAIIDYTF. The CDR3 DNA reads TGTGCCAGCAGTTTTGCTGGCCAGGCGATAATCGACTACACCTTC. The chain employs TRBV12-3 or TRBV12-4 and TRBJ1-2; D gene ambiguous. V dropped 3 bases and J dropped 10 bases, with 21 bases sitting between them. CDR3 length: 15 amino acids.

By share, this clonotype counts as medium-sized. The chain has TRBV6-5 and TRBJ1-4, with 7 positions matching TRBD1. V lost 6 bases, J lost 5 bases, and 9 bases stayed unmatched. Germline-derived CDR1 and CDR2 are MNHEY and SVGAGI. CDR3 size: 15 residues. The CDR3 region has the DNA TGTGCCAGCAGCCCCCGACAGGGCGGGAATGAAAAACTGTTTTTT. Its translation is CASSPRQGGNEKLFF.

The chain couples TRBV6-2 or TRBV6-3 to TRBJ2-5, with 9 bases lining up with TRBD2. Germline CDR1 MNHEY, CDR2 SVGEGT. CDR3 length: 14 amino acids. The J segment lost 2 bases and the V segment lost 6 bases, leaving 4 bases of the junction unmatched. This CDR3 is CASRSLAGQETQYF. The CDR3 bases are TGTGCCAGCAGGAGTCTAGCGGGGCAAGAGACCCAGTACTTC.

Comment on this clonotype: One base away lies a much larger clone, so this may be a sequencing read error. The J gene is TRBJ2-3, the V gene TRBV5-4; 10 bases match TRBD1. The V and J ends lost 2 bases and 1 base, in that order; junction bases with no gene match: 1. From germline, CDR1 is SGHNT and CDR2 YYREEE (reference sequence). This CDR3 is 15 amino acids long. Written as DNA, the CDR3 is TGTGCCAGCAGCTTTGGGACAGGGGGCACAGATACGCAGTATTTT. This gives the protein CASSFGTGGTDTQYF. The variable domain in full, completed from reference TRBV5-4 and TRBJ2-3, reads ETGVTQSPTHLIKTRGQQVTLRCSSQSGHNTVSWYQQALGQGPQFIFQYYREEENGRGNFPPRFSGLQFPNYSSELNVNALELDDSALYLCASSFGTGGTDTQYFGPGTRLTVL.

This clonotype appeared a few times. The rearrangement links TRBV12-3 or TRBV12-4 to TRBJ1-6, with D perhaps TRBD1 (5 bases). V lost 1 base and J lost 10, with 11 bases in between. This CDR3 is built from 14 residues. In DNA, the CDR3 is TGTGCCAGCAGTTTAGGGGGCAGTCAATCACCCCTCCACTTT. Translating it yields CASSLGGSQSPLHF.

By share, this clonotype counts as medium-sized (0.01 to 0.1%). V usage is TRBV29-1 and J usage is TRBJ2-6, with D uncertain. Trimming pared 4 bases from V and 0 bases from J, leaving 10 bases between. CDR3 length: 15 residues. Germline V lookup: CDR1 SQVTM, CDR2 ANQGSEA. CDR3 bases: TGCAGCGTTGTCCTCCCAGACTCTGGGGCCAACGTCCTGACTTTC. Its protein product is CSVVLPDSGANVLTF.

This clonotype ranks as medium-sized. The CDR3 reads CASSSDRDRFYGYTF. For the CDR3, the DNA is TGTGCCAGCAGCAGTGACCGGGACAGGTTCTATGGCTACACCTTC. This sequence joins TRBV5-6 and TRBJ1-2, with 8 bases that match TRBD1. The germline V gene has CDR1 SGHDT and CDR2 YYEEEE. The V and J ends lost 4 bases and 4 bases, in that order; junction bases with no gene match: 9. This CDR3 comprises 15 residues. Supplemented by reference TRBV5-6 and TRBJ1-2, the full variable domain reads DAGVTQSPTHLIKTRGQQVTLRCSPKSGHDTVSWYQQALGQGPQFIFQYYEEEERQRGNFPDRFSGHQFPNYSSELNVNALLLGDSALYLCASSSDRDRFYGYTFGSGTRLTVV.

By frequency in the sample, this clonotype is medium-sized. V is TRBV18 and J is TRBJ2-1, with D uncertain. The CDR3 has 15 amino acids. Germline CDR1 KGHSH, CDR2 LQKENI. V was shortened by 4 bases and J by 4 bases, with 14 bases between the two germline ends. The CDR3 DNA reads TGTGCCAGCTCACAGGGTTTCGAACTTTACAATGAGCAGTTCTTC. Protein sequence: CASSQGFELYNEQFF.

By share, this clonotype counts as medium-sized. This chain connects TRBV12-3 or TRBV12-4 to TRBJ1-2, with a weak D call TRBD1 (5 bases). This CDR3 region has 15 residues. Trimming pared 1 base from V and 3 bases from J, leaving 12 bases between. The CDR3 loop reads CASSLGQGSHYGYTF. CDR3 sequence (DNA): TGTGCCAGCAGTTTAGGTCAGGGAAGTCACTATGGCTACACCTTC.

The V call is TRBV6-5, the J call TRBJ1-6; D is unclear. Germline CDR1 reads MNHEY; CDR2 reads SVGAGI. Trimming cost V 6 bases and J 11 bases, with 17 bases left between them. This CDR3 is built from 14 residues. The CDR3 bases are TGTGCCAGCAGCCCCTCGTCCGAGGCCGCACCCCTCCACTTT. Translated: CASSPSSEAAPLHF.

This rearrangement joins TRBV29-1 to TRBJ2-1; the D gene is possibly TRBD2 (7 bases). CDR3 size: 13 residues. Trimming removed 6 bases from V and 8 bases from J, with 17 bases in between. Germline V gene lookup returns CDR1 SQVTM and CDR2 ANQGSEA. CDR3 loop: CSVGSGAGDEQFF. DNA for the CDR3: TGCAGCGTCGGAAGCGGGGCAGGGGATGAGCAGTTCTTC.

This clonotype is deemed medium-sized. V gene TRBV27 combines with J gene TRBJ2-7; unclear D gene. This CDR3 has 13 residues. Germline lookup yields CDR1 MNHEY and CDR2 SMNVEV (reference sequence). Trimming stripped 5 bases from V and 2 bases from J, with 10 bases between. The CDR3 region has the DNA TGTGCCAGCAGTCCCCGTTCGGCCTACGAGCAGTACTTC. It codes for CASSPRSAYEQYF.

The rearrangement uses TRBV27 and TRBJ2-5; TRBD2 might be the D (7 bases). V lost 3 bases and J 5 bases, leaving 13 bases between the germline ends. The CDR3 is made up of 14 amino acids. Germline loops: CDR1 MNHEY, CDR2 SMNVEV (reference sequence). Here the CDR3 DNA reads TGTGCCAGCAGTTTTGGGGGGGGGCGGGAGACCCAGTACTTC. The encoded protein is CASSFGGGRETQYF.

This clonotype came up a few times. V gene TRBV6-6 combines with J gene TRBJ1-2; possible D gene TRBD1, 5 bases. The CDR3 contains 13 residues. Per germline, CDR1 MNHNY and CDR2 SVGAGI (reference sequence). V was pared by 2 bases and J by 5 bases, with 9 bases between. CDR3: CASSYGGEYGYTF. CDR3 coding DNA: TGTGCCAGCAGTTACGGGGGAGAGTATGGCTACACCTTC.

J is TRBJ2-2 and V is TRBV6-2 or TRBV6-3, with D unresolved. This CDR3 comprises 13 residues. Trimming removed 4 bases from V and 2 bases from J, with 5 bases in between. The germline V gene encodes CDR1 MNHEY and CDR2 SVGEGT. Written as DNA, the CDR3 is TGTGCCAGCAGTTCTGGTAACACCGGGGAGCTGTTTTTT. Protein product: CASSSGNTGELFF.

This clonotype was detected only a few times. V and J are TRBV15 and TRBJ2-5, with 9 bases that match TRBD2. The germline CDR1 and CDR2 sequences are LNHNV and YYDKDF (reference sequence). J was trimmed by 14 bases and V by 2 bases; bases with no gene match: 15. This CDR3 is built from 15 residues. This CDR3 is CATSRQLAGQTHSYF. The CDR3 bases are TGTGCCACCAGCAGACAACTAGCGGGCCAAACTCATTCTTACTTC.

This clonotype is classed as medium-sized. The chain recombines TRBV5-6 with TRBJ2-1; the match to TRBD2 covers 9 bases. This CDR3 has 15 amino acids. Germline loops: CDR1 SGHDT, CDR2 YYEEEE. V lost 10 bases, J lost 2 bases, and 10 bases stayed unmatched. The CDR3 loop is CAVGSLAGPYNEQFF. CDR3 DNA: TGTGCCGTGGGGTCCCTAGCGGGGCCCTACAATGAGCAGTTCTTC.

The chain links TRBV5-4 to TRBJ1-1, with 7 bases fitting TRBD1. The V gene end was trimmed by 0 bases and the J gene end by 10 bases; junction bases not matched to a gene: 3. Germline loops: CDR1 SGHNT, CDR2 YYREEE (reference sequence). The CDR3 totals 12 residues. This CDR3 is CASSLGQGVAFF. The DNA of the CDR3 is TGTGCCAGCAGCTTGGGACAGGGTGTAGCTTTCTTT.

J is TRBJ1-1 and V is TRBV29-1; a possible D gene is TRBD1 (6 bases). The CDR3 consists of 13 residues. Trimming pared 7 bases from V and 1 base from J, leaving 13 bases between. CDR1 is SQVTM, CDR2 ANQGSEA, per germline. The CDR3 sequence: CSGWLRGNTEAFF. The CDR3 DNA is TGCAGCGGCTGGCTCAGGGGGAACACTGAAGCTTTCTTT.

This clonotype was seen only a few times. The J gene is TRBJ2-1, the V gene TRBV5-4; TRBD2 agrees at 15 bases. CDR1 SGHNT and CDR2 YYREEE come from the germline V gene (reference sequence). The CDR3 length is 17 residues. The J segment lost 4 bases and the V segment lost 5 bases, leaving 7 bases of the junction unmatched. The CDR3 region has the DNA TGTGCCAGCAGGCGGGGGACTAGCGGGGGGAGGTACAATGAGCAGTTCTTC. Translation: CASRRGTSGGRYNEQFF.

In this sample, this clonotype turned up a few times. The V call is TRBV20-1, the J call TRBJ2-5, with 7 positions matching TRBD1. Germline V lookup: CDR1 DFQATT, CDR2 SNEGSKA (reference sequence). V was clipped by 5 bases and J by 2 bases; unmatched bases: 5. There are 13 residues in the CDR3. This CDR3 is CSAPRTGQETQYF. CDR3 nucleotide sequence: TGCAGTGCTCCTAGGACAGGTCAAGAGACCCAGTACTTC.

Judged by abundance, this clonotype is medium-sized. The CDR3 DNA is TGCAGCGTCCGGCCCGGGACACGCAGCTATGGCTACACCTTC. Protein sequence: CSVRPGTRSYGYTF. The chain recombines TRBV29-1 with TRBJ1-2, with D possibly TRBD1 on 6 matching bases. V was shortened by 6 bases and J by 4 bases, with 18 bases between the two germline ends. The CDR3 is 14 amino acids. Germline V lookup: CDR1 SQVTM, CDR2 ANQGSEA.